The 13 T cell receptor beta chains below all came from one sample that was sequenced in a study of OX40 agonist ivuxolimab in advanced cancers. Measured with immunoSEQ multiplex PCR; TCRdb has only the in-frame clones, and not every one. The sample records just under 65,000 clones, about 90% being singletons. The sample consisted of CD4+ or CD8+ T cells sorted from blood, taken in a trial of the OX40 agonist ivuxolimab. The receptors shown here come from an adult with an advanced solid tumor such as melanoma, head and neck, liver or kidney cancer.

The genes are TRBV28 and TRBJ2-7, with 9 bases that match TRBD2. CDR3 size: 15 residues. Germline CDR1 is MDHEN and CDR2 is SYDVKM. V lost 2 bases to trimming and J lost 3 bases; unmatched junction nucleotides: 5. CDR3 amino acids: CASSLEAGGFYEQYF. CDR3 coding DNA: TGTGCCAGCAGTTTAGAAGCGGGAGGTTTCTACGAGCAGTACTTC.

The chain uses TRBV28 and TRBJ1-1; weak D call: TRBD1 (6 bases). The germline gives CDR1 MDHEN, CDR2 SYDVKM. CDR3 length: 15 amino acids. Trimming removed 2 bases at V and 0 bases at J, with 10 bases between. The CDR3 sequence: CASSLGGGLNTEAFF. CDR3 in DNA: TGTGCCAGCAGTTTAGGGGGGGGGCTGAACACTGAAGCTTTCTTT.

This clone is a singleton in its sample. The chain links TRBV7-2 to TRBJ2-7; maybe TRBD2 (6 bases). CDR1 and CDR2 from the germline V gene are SGHTA and FQGNSA. V lost 5 bases and J 2 bases, leaving 19 bases between the germline ends. There are 16 residues in the CDR3. This CDR3 is CASSRDLASSAYEQYF. CDR3 DNA: TGTGCCAGCAGCAGAGACCTAGCGTCCTCAGCCTACGAGCAGTACTTC.

In its sample, this clone was seen once. The genes are TRBV11-2 and TRBJ1-3; possibly TRBD1 for D (5 bases). Germline V gene lookup returns CDR1 SGHAT and CDR2 FQNNGV. V was trimmed by 6 bases and J by 1 base, leaving 10 bases between them. CDR3 length: 14 residues. This CDR3 is CASRSRVSGNTIYF. The CDR3 nucleotides read TGTGCCAGCAGATCCAGGGTGTCTGGAAACACCATATATTTT. The variable domain in full, completed from reference TRBV11-2 and TRBJ1-3, reads EAGVAQSPRYKIIEKRQSVAFWCNPISGHATLYWYQQILGQGPKLLIQFQNNGVVDDSQLPKDRFSAERLKGVDSTLKIQPAKLEDSAVYLCASRSRVSGNTIYFGEGSWLTVV.

A single count supports this clone. J is TRBJ2-2 and V is TRBV30; D call uncertain. Per germline, CDR1 GTSNPN and CDR2 SVGIG (reference sequence). The CDR3 spans 13 residues. V lost 6 bases to trimming and J lost 1 base, with 9 bases between them. CDR3 nucleotides: TGTGCCTGCCGCATAGGGAACACCGGGGAGCTGTTTTTT. The encoded protein is CACRIGNTGELFF.

The rearrangement links TRBV5-6 to TRBJ2-1, with 11 bases aligning to TRBD2. Germline loops: CDR1 SGHDT, CDR2 YYEEEE. There are 15 residues in the CDR3. J lost 6 bases, V lost 6 bases, and 8 bases had no gene match. The CDR3 sequence is CASTKGTSGGNEQFF. DNA for the CDR3: TGTGCCAGCACAAAAGGGACTAGCGGAGGCAATGAGCAGTTCTTC.

The chain is built from TRBV12-5 and TRBJ2-5; TRBD1 matches at 10 bases. This CDR3 contains 15 residues. The ends lost 5 bases at V and 9 bases at J; junction bases unmatched: 12. Germline CDR1 is LGHNT and CDR2 is FRNRAP. This chain's CDR3 is CASGTGQGGSEAQYF. CDR3 DNA sequence: TGTGCTAGTGGTACTGGACAGGGGGGATCGGAGGCCCAGTACTTC.

This chain links TRBV15 with TRBJ2-2, with TRBD2 as a possible D gene (5 bases). Looked up from germline, CDR1 is LNHNV and CDR2 is YYDKDF (reference sequence). Trimming left V 3 bases short and J 3 bases short, with 5 bases between. This CDR3 contains 13 residues. CDR3 sequence: CATSREDTGELFF. CDR3 sequence (DNA): TGTGCCACCAGCAGGGAGGACACCGGGGAGCTGTTTTTT.

The chain employs TRBV7-8 and TRBJ2-1; D is ambiguous. Trimming left V 0 bases short and J 5 bases short, with 11 bases between. This CDR3 has 15 amino acids. Germline V gives CDR1 SGHVS, CDR2 FQNEAQ. CDR3 in amino acids: CASSLARWLNNEQFF. The CDR3 DNA reads TGTGCCAGCAGCTTAGCGCGGTGGCTCAACAATGAGCAGTTCTTC.

This clone appeared a single time. This chain joins TRBV10-3 and TRBJ2-2; no definite D call. The CDR3 length is 10 residues. Germline values: CDR1 ENHRY, CDR2 SYGVKD. V lost 10 bases and J lost 4, with 4 bases in between. The chain's CDR3 is CATGTGELFF. CDR3 sequence (DNA): TGTGCCACTGGCACCGGGGAGCTGTTTTTT.

The CDR3 loop reads CASSGQGVNYGYTF. As DNA, the CDR3 is TGTGCCAGCTCAGGACAGGGGGTTAACTATGGCTACACCTTC. This chain joins TRBV6-6 and TRBJ1-2; TRBD1 matches 10 bases. V shed 8 bases, J shed 1 base, and the junction held 4 bases outside the gene matches. From germline, CDR1 is MNHNY and CDR2 SVGAGI (reference sequence). The CDR3 loop spans 14 amino acids.

CDR3 in amino acids: CASSVRQGGYNEQFF. The CDR3 region has the DNA TGTGCCAGCAGCGTGAGACAGGGGGGGTACAATGAGCAGTTCTTC. The chain combines TRBV9 with TRBJ2-1; 9 nucleotides align to TRBD1. CDR1 SGDLS and CDR2 YYNGEE come from the germline V gene. V lost 2 bases to trimming and J lost 4 bases; unmatched junction nucleotides: 4. The CDR3 has 15 amino acids.

CDR3 DNA sequence: TGTGCCAGCAGTGAGTCCAGCTACACTGAAGCTTTCTTT. Amino acids: CASSESSYTEAFF. The chain links TRBV25-1 to TRBJ1-1; no clear D gene. CDR1 and CDR2 from the germline V gene are MGHDK and SYGVNS. Trimming left V 3 bases short and J 3 bases short, with 8 bases between. The CDR3 has 13 amino acids. Full variable domain (remainder filled in from reference TRBV25-1 and TRBJ1-1): EADIYQTPRYLVIGTGKKITLECSQTMGHDKMYWYQQDPGMELHLIHYSYGVNSTEKGDLSSESTVSRIRTEHFPLTLESARPSHTSQYLCASSESSYTEAFFGQGTRLTVV.